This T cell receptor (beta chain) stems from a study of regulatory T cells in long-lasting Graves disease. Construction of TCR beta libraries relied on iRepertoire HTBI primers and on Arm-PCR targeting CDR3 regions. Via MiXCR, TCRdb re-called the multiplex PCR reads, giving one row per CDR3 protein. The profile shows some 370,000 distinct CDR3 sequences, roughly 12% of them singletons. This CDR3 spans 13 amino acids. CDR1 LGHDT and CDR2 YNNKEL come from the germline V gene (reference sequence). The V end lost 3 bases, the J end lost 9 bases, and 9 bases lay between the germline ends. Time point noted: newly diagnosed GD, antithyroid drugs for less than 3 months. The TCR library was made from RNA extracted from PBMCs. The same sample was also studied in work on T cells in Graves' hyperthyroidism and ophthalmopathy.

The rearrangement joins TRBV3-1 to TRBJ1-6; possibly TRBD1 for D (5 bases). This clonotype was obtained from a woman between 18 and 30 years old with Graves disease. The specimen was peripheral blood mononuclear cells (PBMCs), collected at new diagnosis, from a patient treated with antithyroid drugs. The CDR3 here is CASSQTGGSPLHF. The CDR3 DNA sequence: TGTGCCAGCAGCCAGACCGGGGGTTCACCCCTCCACTTT.